This TCR beta chain was found in a study of OX40 agonist ivuxolimab in advanced cancers. Overall study: Males comprised 70% to 85% of the group, whose mean age was roughly 60 years (range 23 to 79).

Germline loops: CDR1 SGHAT, CDR2 FQNNGV. Trimming pared 2 bases from V and 7 bases from J, leaving 6 bases between. The CDR3 sequence is 12 residues long. Sequenced by immunoSEQ multiplex PCR; TCRdb stores in-frame clones only, minus some. The sample lists roughly 52,000 clones, 80% to 90% occurring once. The input for sequencing was CD4+ or CD8+ T cells sorted from blood, taken in a trial of the OX40 agonist ivuxolimab. The TCR sequence derives from an adult with an advanced solid tumor such as melanoma, head and neck, liver or kidney cancer. The V call is TRBV11-2, the J call TRBJ2-1, with D unclear. CDR3 in DNA: TGTGCCAGCAGCTTATCTAGGAATGAGCAGTTCTTC. Translation: CASSLSRNEQFF.